Sequencing of this TCR beta chain was carried out in a study of blood T cells in healthy people across ages. Whole-study findings and limits: Per million T cells, TCR beta diversity dropped about linearly as age rose. Researchers judged that diversity estimates from one million T cells fell short of true values.

This clonotype was seen a few times. The antigen is undetermined. The germline CDR1 and CDR2 sequences are MNHEY and SVGAGI. V dropped 2 bases and J dropped 4 bases, with 12 bases sitting between them. The CDR3 extends over 15 amino acids. Sample-barcoded 5' priming and a J-beta primer mix drove a second PCR of about 6 to 11 cycles. TCRdb re-analysed the 5' RACE reads in MiXCR, keeping a single row per CDR3 protein. The sample shows 1.5 million to 2 million distinct CDR3 sequences, around half of them seen only once. Staff drew roughly 10 milliliters of peripheral blood from each donor. The source is a middle-aged woman in good health. The rearrangement joins TRBV6-5 to TRBJ2-1; no definite D call. The sample was blood. The CDR3 nucleotides are TGTGCCAGCAGTTACAGTGGGATAATATACAATGAGCAGTTCTTC. Amino acid sequence: CASSYSGIIYNEQFF.